This T cell receptor beta chain was retrieved from a study of cytomegalovirus exposure and HLA in healthy donors. Study outcomes and limitations: In a later analysis, most CMV-associated TCR beta chains appeared HLA-restricted. There were some V segments, including TRBV6-2 and TRBV6-3, excluded as indistinguishable.

The primer mix had 60 Vbeta and 13 Jbeta primers. Sequencing was performed with immunoSEQ multiplex PCR; in TCRdb, only in-frame clones are kept and a portion is missing. This sample's clone table lists some 71,000 clones. Turning to this clone: Antigen specificity is unknown.

Germline lookup yields CDR1 KGHSH and CDR2 LQKENI. The CDR3 extends over 13 amino acids. The trim removed 5 bases at V and 2 bases at J, leaving 2 bases unmatched. The TCR sequence derives from a woman between 25 and 40 years old in good health and CMV-seronegative. The rearrangement joins TRBV18 to TRBJ2-7; TRBD1 matches at 8 bases. What was sequenced was PBMCs. CDR3 coding DNA: TGTGCCAGCTCAGCGGGACAGGCCTACGAGCAGTACTTC. It is translated as CASSAGQAYEQYF.